A single sample is the source of the 7 T cell receptor beta chains below, sequenced in a study of blood T cell repertoires in COVID-19. Profiling relied on immunoSEQ multiplex PCR, and the TCRdb table lists in-frame clones only, not all of them. Of about 73,000 clones detected, around four fifths appear once; the ten largest clones hold approximately 2.5%. Sequenced sample: peripheral blood. The receptors were sampled from a man older than 75 with active or convalescent COVID-19.

This rearrangement joins TRBV5-6 to TRBJ2-7, with 8 bases lining up with TRBD2. This CDR3 is 15 amino acids long. CDR1 and CDR2 from the germline V gene are SGHDT and YYEEEE. After removal of 0 bases from V and 3 bases from J, the junction contained 5 bases not matched to a gene. The CDR3 reads CASSLGAGEHYEQYF. The CDR3 nucleotides are TGTGCCAGCAGCTTGGGAGCGGGAGAGCACTACGAGCAGTACTTC.

The gene calls are TRBV28 and TRBJ1-5; D is perhaps TRBD1 (5 bases). The CDR3 is 14 residues long. CDR1 and CDR2 from the germline V gene are MDHEN and SYDVKM. Trimming took 5 bases from V and 5 from J, leaving 13 bases between them. The CDR3 protein is CASSPQGLYQPQHF. The CDR3 DNA reads TGTGCCAGCAGTCCCCAGGGTTTGTATCAGCCCCAGCATTTT.

J is TRBJ1-4 and V is TRBV29-1, with D unclear. There are 13 residues in the CDR3. The V end lost 4 bases, the J end lost 0 bases, and 6 bases lay between the germline ends. Germline values: CDR1 SQVTM, CDR2 ANQGSEA. In DNA form, the CDR3 reads TGCAGCGTTGCAGGTTCAACTAATGAAAAACTGTTTTTT. It specifies CSVAGSTNEKLFF. The full variable domain, completed using reference TRBV29-1 and TRBJ1-4, is SAVISQKPSRDICQRGTSLTIQCQVDSQVTMMFWYRQQPGQSLTLIATANQGSEATYESGFVIDKFPISRPNLTFSTLTVSNMSPEDSSIYLCSVAGSTNEKLFFGSGTQLSVL.

The V gene is TRBV11-2, the J gene TRBJ2-5; D is unresolved. The germline gives CDR1 SGHAT, CDR2 FQNNGV. The ends were cut back, 2 bases at V and 4 bases at J, with 8 bases in the middle. CDR3 size: 13 residues. CDR3 nucleotides: TGTGCCAGCAGCTTACTGGCTGTAGAGACCCAGTACTTC. Its protein is CASSLLAVETQYF.

The chain recombines TRBV11-2 with TRBJ2-7; D perhaps matches TRBD1 (5 bases). Germline V gene sequence: CDR1 SGHAT, CDR2 FQNNGV. The V gene lost 10 bases and the J gene lost 6 bases, with 19 bases spanning the gap. The CDR3 is 13 amino acids. CDR3 coding DNA: TGTGCCACCTCGTTAGGGGAAGGCCTCGAGCAGTACTTC. It translates to CATSLGEGLEQYF.

This clone appeared once. The chain combines TRBV29-1 with TRBJ2-5, with 9 bases aligning to TRBD1. Germline CDR1 is SQVTM and CDR2 is ANQGSEA. The V segment lost 1 base and the J segment 5 bases; nucleotides outside the gene matches: 11. There are 16 residues in the CDR3. DNA of the CDR3: TGCAGCGTTGAAGGAGATGTGGACAGGGGCTGGGAGACCCAGTACTTC. It encodes CSVEGDVDRGWETQYF.

V gene TRBV6-5 combines with J gene TRBJ2-7; 10 bases are shared with TRBD1. The CDR3 loop spans 12 amino acids. The ends lost 6 bases at V and 5 bases at J; junction bases unmatched: 1. Germline V gene sequence: CDR1 MNHEY, CDR2 SVGAGI. Here the CDR3 DNA reads TGTGCCAGCAGGGACAGGGGGGACGAGCAGTACTTC. This codes for CASRDRGDEQYF.